Presented here are 21 T cell receptor beta chains from one specimen sequenced in a study of graft-versus-host responses after intestinal transplantation. Only in-frame clones appear in the TCRdb table, and some are missing; sequencing was by immunoSEQ multiplex PCR. The data contain 80,000 to 95,000 clones, 88% of them seen just once; the ten biggest clones take up roughly 0.3%. No antigen has been identified for these receptors. The starting material was unstimulated CD4+ T cells sorted from spleen or lymph node cells, obtained before transplant. The receptors were sampled from a human donor who was the organ donor for an intestinal transplant.

The V and J genes are TRBV6-1 and TRBJ2-3; TRBD2 agrees at 11 bases. The CDR3 runs 16 residues. The V gene's germline CDR1 is MNHNS and CDR2 SASEGT. Losses at the gene ends were 3 bases for V and 3 bases for J; bases not matched to a gene: 5. The CDR3 sequence is CASSDPLAGGTDTQYF. The DNA of the CDR3 is TGTGCCAGCAGTGATCCCCTAGCGGGGGGAACAGATACGCAGTATTTT.

The V gene is TRBV9, the J gene TRBJ2-7; TRBD1 is a possible D gene (5 bases). The CDR3 runs 14 residues. V gave up 4 bases and J gave up 2 bases, with 13 bases separating them. The germline CDR1 and CDR2 sequences are SGDLS and YYNGEE. CDR3 in amino acids: CASSLTGDTYEQYF. The CDR3 nucleotides read TGTGCCAGCAGCTTAACAGGTGACACCTACGAGCAGTACTTC.

V usage is TRBV5-4 and J usage is TRBJ2-3, with 10 bases lining up with TRBD2. Germline lookup yields CDR1 SGHNT and CDR2 YYREEE (reference sequence). V gave up 0 bases and J gave up 1 base; unmatched junction bases: 5. The CDR3 extends over 17 amino acids. The CDR3 sequence: CASSLGVGTSGTDTQYF. DNA of the CDR3: TGTGCCAGCAGCTTGGGGGTTGGGACTAGCGGCACAGATACGCAGTATTTT.

The rearrangement uses TRBV5-4 and TRBJ2-5; 12 bases are a match to TRBD2. CDR1 SGHNT and CDR2 YYREEE come from the germline V gene (reference sequence). This CDR3 contains 15 residues. J was trimmed by 2 bases and V by 4 bases; bases with no gene match: 3. CDR3 sequence reads: CASSGLAGPQETQYF. The CDR3, as DNA: TGTGCCAGCAGCGGACTAGCGGGGCCACAAGAGACCCAGTACTTC. The variable domain in full, completed from reference TRBV5-4 and TRBJ2-5, reads ETGVTQSPTHLIKTRGQQVTLRCSSQSGHNTVSWYQQALGQGPQFIFQYYREEENGRGNFPPRFSGLQFPNYSSELNVNALELDDSALYLCASSGLAGPQETQYFGPGTRLLVL.

As DNA, the CDR3 is TGTGCCAGCAGCATGGCGGGGGGGGGCAGGGAGCAGTTCTTC. This codes for CASSMAGGGREQFF. The J gene is TRBJ2-1, the V gene TRBV5-4; 9 bases are shared with TRBD2. The CDR3 length is 14 residues. The junction had 9 bases not matched to a gene; V was cut back by 4 bases and J by 10 bases. Germline loops: CDR1 SGHNT, CDR2 YYREEE (reference sequence).

J is TRBJ2-5 and V is TRBV11-3; D remains unclear. Germline V gene data show CDR1 as SGHNT and CDR2 as YENEEA. The CDR3 is made up of 12 amino acids. Trimming took 2 bases from V and 11 from J, leaving 12 bases between them. The CDR3: CASSLLTSQQYF. For the CDR3, the DNA is TGTGCCAGCAGCTTACTTACGTCCCAGCAGTACTTC.

This chain joins TRBV6-6 and TRBJ1-3, with D perhaps TRBD1 (6 bases). In germline, CDR1 is MNHNY, CDR2 SVGAGI (reference sequence). V was pared by 7 bases and J by 1 base, with 17 bases between. The CDR3 runs to 16 residues. CDR3 region: CASIKDSRRSGNTIYF. The CDR3, as DNA: TGTGCCAGCATTAAGGACAGCAGGCGGTCTGGAAACACCATATATTTT.

The rearrangement links TRBV27 to TRBJ2-5; weak D call: TRBD1 (6 bases). Germline loops: CDR1 MNHEY, CDR2 SMNVEV (reference sequence). Deletions cut 6 bases from V and 1 base from J, with 12 bases between. CDR3 length: 14 amino acids. CDR3 sequence reads: CASRPWDTQETQYF. The DNA of the CDR3 is TGTGCCAGCAGGCCCTGGGACACCCAAGAGACCCAGTACTTC.

The rearrangement links TRBV7-8 to TRBJ2-7; 7 bases are a match to TRBD2. V lost 7 bases and J lost 1; bases outside the gene matches: 22. Germline CDR1 SGHVS, CDR2 FQNEAQ. CDR3 length: 19 amino acids. The CDR3 nucleotides are TGTGCCAGCAAGGCGAGCCGGGTGGGTGGCGGGAGTTTTTCCTACGAGCAGTACTTC. This sequence encodes CASKASRVGGGSFSYEQYF.

As to this clone: Germline is not matched at one junction end, which may reflect a read error. CDR3 loop: CASSYSGEGSTIYF. CDR3 sequence (DNA): TGTGCCAGCAGTTACTCAGGGGAGGGAAGCACCATATATTTT. The gene calls are TRBV6-6 and TRBJ1-3; a weak D match, TRBD1 (5 bases). Germline CDR1 reads MNHNY; CDR2 reads SVGAGI (reference sequence). CDR3 length equals 14 residues.

V gene TRBV9 combines with J gene TRBJ1-5; D is undetermined. Germline V lookup: CDR1 SGDLS, CDR2 YYNGEE. This CDR3 region has 14 residues. Trimming took 2 bases from V and 4 from J, leaving 10 bases between them. This CDR3 is CASSVSGGNQPQHF. In DNA form, the CDR3 reads TGTGCCAGCAGCGTTTCCGGCGGGAATCAGCCCCAGCATTTT.

The chain couples TRBV28 to TRBJ1-4, with 7 bases lining up with TRBD1. The CDR3 has 14 residues. The J segment lost 1 base and the V segment lost 5 bases, leaving 1 base of the junction unmatched. Germline V lookup: CDR1 MDHEN, CDR2 SYDVKM. The CDR3 sequence is CASSHRGTNEKLFF. The CDR3 bases are TGTGCCAGCAGTCACAGGGGAACTAATGAAAAACTGTTTTTT.

This chain links TRBV2 with TRBJ2-7; 8 positions agree with TRBD1. V was pared by 6 bases and J by 5 bases, with 9 bases of the junction left unmatched. In germline, CDR1 is SNHLY, CDR2 FYNNEI. The CDR3 loop spans 14 amino acids. CDR3 DNA: TGTGCCAGCAGCAACGGACAGGGTAATAACGAGCAGTACTTC. It is translated as CASSNGQGNNEQYF.

The chain combines TRBV28 with TRBJ1-5; D remains unclear. The CDR3 has 15 amino acids. V was pared by 3 bases and J by 2 bases, with 11 bases between. Germline CDR1 MDHEN, CDR2 SYDVKM. CDR3 region: CASSLYPDGNQPQHF. The CDR3 DNA reads as TGTGCCAGCAGTTTGTACCCAGATGGCAATCAGCCCCAGCATTTT.

The chain carries TRBV19 and TRBJ2-1, with 7 bases identical to TRBD1. Unmatched junction bases numbered 8, after V lost 5 bases and J lost 4 bases. This CDR3 is built from 15 residues. The germline V gene has CDR1 LNHDA and CDR2 SQIVND (reference sequence). The CDR3 DNA reads TGTGCCAGTAGTCCTAGGACAGGTGGATACAATGAGCAGTTCTTC. This codes for CASSPRTGGYNEQFF.

The gene calls are TRBV5-4 and TRBJ1-2; 7 nucleotides match TRBD1. The CDR3 consists of 15 residues. V dropped 2 bases and J dropped 3; count of bases not matched to a gene: 7. Germline CDR1 is SGHNT and CDR2 is YYREEE (reference sequence). The CDR3 loop reads CASSFNPRGYYGYTF. The CDR3 DNA sequence: TGTGCCAGCAGCTTCAACCCCAGGGGGTACTATGGCTACACCTTC. The whole variable domain, remainder taken from reference TRBV5-4 and TRBJ1-2, is ETGVTQSPTHLIKTRGQQVTLRCSSQSGHNTVSWYQQALGQGPQFIFQYYREEENGRGNFPPRFSGLQFPNYSSELNVNALELDDSALYLCASSFNPRGYYGYTFGSGTRLTVV.

V gene TRBV11-3 combines with J gene TRBJ1-2; 10 positions agree with TRBD1. CDR3 size: 17 residues. The junction had 12 bases not matched to a gene; V was cut back by 5 bases and J by 3 bases. Germline V lookup: CDR1 SGHNT, CDR2 YENEEA. The CDR3 here is CASSVGARDRGDYGYTF. CDR3 DNA: TGTGCCAGCAGCGTAGGGGCCCGGGACAGGGGAGACTATGGCTACACCTTC.

The V call is TRBV4-3, the J call TRBJ2-6, with 12 bases identical to TRBD1. This CDR3 is 18 amino acids long. Germline CDR1 LGHNA, CDR2 YSLEER. J gave up 0 bases and V 4 bases, and 4 bases lay outside the gene matches. CDR3 coding DNA: TGCGCCAGCAGCCCGGGACAGGGGGCACCCTCTGGGGCCAACGTCCTGACTTTC. Its translation: CASSPGQGAPSGANVLTF.

This clone has only a few counts. The chain links TRBV6-1 to TRBJ2-5; possible D gene TRBD1, 6 bases. This CDR3 is 14 amino acids long. V lost 6 bases to trimming and J lost 5 bases, with 16 bases between them. CDR1 is MNHNS, CDR2 SASEGT, per germline. CDR3 region: CASRNYRVQETQYF. Written as DNA, the CDR3 is TGTGCCAGCAGGAATTACAGGGTACAGGAGACCCAGTACTTC.

This sequence joins TRBV11-3 and TRBJ2-1, with 10 bases identical to TRBD2. The length of the CDR3 is 18 residues. Germline-derived CDR1 and CDR2 are SGHNT and YENEEA. Germline trimming cut 1 base from V and 4 bases from J; bases unmatched to any gene: 10. CDR3 amino acids: CASSLGLSLAGEYNEQFF. The DNA of the CDR3 is TGTGCCAGCAGCTTAGGCCTAAGTCTAGCGGGAGAGTACAATGAGCAGTTCTTC.

The rearrangement joins TRBV2 to TRBJ2-3, with 12 bases that match TRBD1. Trimming cost V 11 bases and J 3 bases; bases outside gene matches: 15. From germline, CDR1 is SNHLY and CDR2 FYNNEI. The CDR3 length is 17 residues. The CDR3 is CAGGFGTGGSRTDTQYF. The CDR3, as DNA: TGTGCCGGCGGGTTCGGGACAGGGGGCAGCAGGACAGATACGCAGTATTTT. Together with reference TRBV2 and TRBJ2-3, the CDR3 gives the full variable domain: EPEVTQTPSHQVTQMGQEVILRCVPISNHLYFYWYRQILGQKVEFLVSFYNNEISEKSEIFDDQFSVERPDGSNFTLKIRSTKLEDSAMYFCAGGFGTGGSRTDTQYFGPGTRLTVL.